This T cell receptor beta chain comes out of a study of control samples from healthy donors and cancer patients. Germline assignment: CDR1 MNHEY and CDR2 SMNVEV (reference sequence). V lost 6 bases to trimming and J lost 4 bases, with 15 bases between them. CDR3 length: 14 residues. Profiling relied on immunoSEQ multiplex PCR, and the TCRdb table lists in-frame clones only, not all of them. The sample carries approximately 60,000 clones, approximately 90% recorded once. The receptor was isolated from a woman between 45 and 60 years old with colorectal cancer. The V and J genes are TRBV27 and TRBJ2-5, with D tentatively TRBD1 or TRBD2 (5 bases each). The material sequenced was PBMCs. The CDR3 loop reads CASRGEWDRETQYF. As DNA, the CDR3 is TGTGCCAGCAGAGGAGAGTGGGACCGAGAGACCCAGTACTTC.